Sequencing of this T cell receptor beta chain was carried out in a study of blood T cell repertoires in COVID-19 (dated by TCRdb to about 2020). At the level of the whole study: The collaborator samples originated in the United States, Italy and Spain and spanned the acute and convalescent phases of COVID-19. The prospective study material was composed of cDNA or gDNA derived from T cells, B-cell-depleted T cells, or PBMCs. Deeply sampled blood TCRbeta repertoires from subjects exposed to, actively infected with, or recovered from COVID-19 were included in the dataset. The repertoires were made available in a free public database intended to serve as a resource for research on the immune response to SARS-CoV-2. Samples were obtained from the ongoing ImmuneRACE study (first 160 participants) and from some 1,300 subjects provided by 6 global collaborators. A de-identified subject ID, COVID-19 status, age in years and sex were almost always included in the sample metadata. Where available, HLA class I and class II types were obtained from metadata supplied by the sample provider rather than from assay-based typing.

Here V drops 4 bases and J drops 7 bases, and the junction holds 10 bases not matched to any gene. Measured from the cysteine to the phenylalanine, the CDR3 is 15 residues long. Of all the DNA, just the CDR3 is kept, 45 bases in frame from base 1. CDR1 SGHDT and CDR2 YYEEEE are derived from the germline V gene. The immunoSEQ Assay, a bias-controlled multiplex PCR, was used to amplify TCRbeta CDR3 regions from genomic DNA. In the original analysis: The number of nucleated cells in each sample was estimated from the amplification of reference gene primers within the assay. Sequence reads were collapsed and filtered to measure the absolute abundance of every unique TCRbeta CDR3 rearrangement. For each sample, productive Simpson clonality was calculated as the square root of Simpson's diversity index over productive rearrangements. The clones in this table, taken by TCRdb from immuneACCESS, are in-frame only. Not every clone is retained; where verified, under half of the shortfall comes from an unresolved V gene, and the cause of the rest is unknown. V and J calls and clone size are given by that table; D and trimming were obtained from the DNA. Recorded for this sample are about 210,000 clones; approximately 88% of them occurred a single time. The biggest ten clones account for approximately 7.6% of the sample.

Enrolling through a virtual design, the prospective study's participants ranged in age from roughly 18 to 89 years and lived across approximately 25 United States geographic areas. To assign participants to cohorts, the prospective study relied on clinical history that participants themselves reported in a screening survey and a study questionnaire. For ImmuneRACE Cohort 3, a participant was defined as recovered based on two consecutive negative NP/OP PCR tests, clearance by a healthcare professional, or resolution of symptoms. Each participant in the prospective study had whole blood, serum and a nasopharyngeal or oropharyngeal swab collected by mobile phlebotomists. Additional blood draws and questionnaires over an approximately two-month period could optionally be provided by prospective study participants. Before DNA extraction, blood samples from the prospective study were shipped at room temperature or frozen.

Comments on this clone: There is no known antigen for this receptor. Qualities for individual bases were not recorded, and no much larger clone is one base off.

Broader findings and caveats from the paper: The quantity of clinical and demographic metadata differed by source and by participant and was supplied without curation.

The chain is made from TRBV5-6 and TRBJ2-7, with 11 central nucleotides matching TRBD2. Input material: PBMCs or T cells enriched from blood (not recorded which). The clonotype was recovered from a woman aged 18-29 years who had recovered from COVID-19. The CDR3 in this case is CASSELAGASGEQYF. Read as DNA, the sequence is TGTGCCAGCAGCGAACTAGCGGGGGCCTCGGGAGAGCAGTACTTC.